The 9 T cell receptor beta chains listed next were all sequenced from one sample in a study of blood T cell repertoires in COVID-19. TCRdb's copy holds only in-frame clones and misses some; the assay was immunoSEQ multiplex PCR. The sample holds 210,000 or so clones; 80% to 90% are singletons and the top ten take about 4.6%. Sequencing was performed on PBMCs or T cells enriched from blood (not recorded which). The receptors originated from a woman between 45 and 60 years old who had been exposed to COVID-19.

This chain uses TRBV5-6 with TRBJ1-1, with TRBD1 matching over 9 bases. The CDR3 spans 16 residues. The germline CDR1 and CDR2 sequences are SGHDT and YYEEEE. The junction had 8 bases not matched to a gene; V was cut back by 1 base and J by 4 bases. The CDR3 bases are TGTGCCAGCAGCTTGAGACAGGGGGTGTTTCGCACTGAAGCTTTCTTT. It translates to CASSLRQGVFRTEAFF.

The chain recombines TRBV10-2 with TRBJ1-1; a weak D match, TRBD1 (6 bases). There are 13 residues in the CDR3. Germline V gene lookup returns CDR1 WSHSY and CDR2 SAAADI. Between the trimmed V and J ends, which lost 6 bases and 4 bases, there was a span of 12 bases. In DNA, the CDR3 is TGCGCCAGCAGCATTGGGGGGGCCACTGAAGCTTTCTTT. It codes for CASSIGGATEAFF.

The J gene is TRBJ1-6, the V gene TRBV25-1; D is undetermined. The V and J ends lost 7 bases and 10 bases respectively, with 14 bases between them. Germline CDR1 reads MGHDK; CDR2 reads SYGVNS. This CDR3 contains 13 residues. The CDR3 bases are TGTGCCAGCACTGGAGGCTTCGAATCACCCCTCCACTTT. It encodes CASTGGFESPLHF.

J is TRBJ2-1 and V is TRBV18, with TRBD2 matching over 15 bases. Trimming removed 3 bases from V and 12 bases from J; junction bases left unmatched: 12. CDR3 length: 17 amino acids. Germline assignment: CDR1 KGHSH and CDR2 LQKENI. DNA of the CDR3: TGTGCCAGCTCACCTCCCGCCGGGACTAGCGGGGGGAGGGGGCAGTTCTTC. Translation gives CASSPPAGTSGGRGQFF.

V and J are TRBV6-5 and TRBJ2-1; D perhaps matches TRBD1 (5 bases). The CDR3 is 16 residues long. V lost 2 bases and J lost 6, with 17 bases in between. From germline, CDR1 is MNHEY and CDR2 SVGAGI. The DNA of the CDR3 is TGTGCCAGCAGTTACCCGGTAGGGGAAACAATCAATGAGCAGTTCTTC. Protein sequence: CASSYPVGETINEQFF.

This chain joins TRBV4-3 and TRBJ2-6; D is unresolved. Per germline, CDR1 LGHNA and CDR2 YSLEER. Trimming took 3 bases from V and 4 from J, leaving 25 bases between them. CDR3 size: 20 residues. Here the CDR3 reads CASSHRPLGRLLRGANVLTF. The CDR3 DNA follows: TGCGCCAGCAGCCACCGCCCCCTGGGCAGGCTCCTCAGGGGGGCCAACGTCCTGACTTTC.

In DNA form, the CDR3 reads TGTGCCAGCAGCCCTATAGAGGGAGCTAACTATGGCTACACCTTC. Residues: CASSPIEGANYGYTF. This rearrangement joins TRBV7-8 to TRBJ1-2; D is ambiguous. V was trimmed by 5 bases and J by 0 bases, leaving 13 bases between them. The V gene's germline CDR1 is SGHVS and CDR2 FQNEAQ. This CDR3 spans 15 amino acids.

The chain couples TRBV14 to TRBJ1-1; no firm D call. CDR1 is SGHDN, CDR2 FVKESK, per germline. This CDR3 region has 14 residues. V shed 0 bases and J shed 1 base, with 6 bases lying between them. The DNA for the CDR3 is TGTGCCAGCAGCCAAGATTCAGGGAACACTGAAGCTTTCTTT. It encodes CASSQDSGNTEAFF.

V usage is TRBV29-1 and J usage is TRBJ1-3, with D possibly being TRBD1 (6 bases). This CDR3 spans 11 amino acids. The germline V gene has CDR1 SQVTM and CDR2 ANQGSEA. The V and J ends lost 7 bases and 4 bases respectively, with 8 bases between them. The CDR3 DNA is TGCAGCGCCCAGGGGGGAAACACCATATATTTT. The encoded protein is CSAQGGNTIYF.